A single sample is the source of the 10 T cell receptor beta chains below, sequenced in a study of blood T cell repertoires in COVID-19. Sequencing used immunoSEQ multiplex PCR; TCRdb keeps in-frame clones, though not all of them. The sample contains 250,000 to 350,000 clones, about 87% of which appear only once. Source material: peripheral blood. All receptors derive from a woman aged 25 to 39 who had recovered from COVID-19.

The V and J genes are TRBV24-1 and TRBJ2-3; D is perhaps TRBD1 (6 bases). V dropped 2 bases and J dropped 5 bases, with 7 bases sitting between them. Germline assignment: CDR1 KGHDR and CDR2 SFDVKD. The CDR3 spans 13 residues. In DNA form, the CDR3 reads TGTGCCACCAGTGATTACAGGGTAGATACGCAGTATTTT. It codes for CATSDYRVDTQYF.

This chain uses TRBV5-1 with TRBJ1-1; 7 positions agree with TRBD1. Trimming removed 3 bases from V and 1 base from J; junction bases left unmatched: 15. The CDR3 runs 18 residues. Germline V gene sequence: CDR1 SGHRS, CDR2 YFSETQ. The CDR3 bases are TGCGCCAGCAGCTCGGAACGACGGGACAGCACCTCGAACACTGAAGCTTTCTTT. Translation gives CASSSERRDSTSNTEAFF.

This clone showed up just a few times. The V and J genes are TRBV28 and TRBJ1-1; a weak D match, TRBD1 (5 bases). Germline CDR1 is MDHEN and CDR2 is SYDVKM. This CDR3 has 12 residues. Trimming took 4 bases from V and 4 from J, leaving 7 bases between them. The DNA of the CDR3 is TGTGCCAGCAGTTCCAGGGTCACTGAAGCTTTCTTT. It translates to CASSSRVTEAFF.

This clone was seen a single time. The chain links TRBV7-2 to TRBJ1-4; 7 positions agree with TRBD1. V lost 2 bases to trimming and J lost 3 bases; unmatched junction nucleotides: 3. CDR3 length equals 15 residues. Germline CDR1 is SGHTA and CDR2 is FQGNSA. This chain's CDR3 is CASSLLGQPNEKLFF. The CDR3, as DNA: TGTGCCAGCAGCTTATTGGGACAGCCTAATGAAAAACTGTTTTTT.

The sample holds one count of this clone. The rearrangement links TRBV2 to TRBJ2-1; 11 bases line up with TRBD1. Germline lookup yields CDR1 SNHLY and CDR2 FYNNEI. V lost 8 bases, J lost 6 bases, and 6 bases stayed unmatched. CDR3 length: 14 residues. The CDR3, as DNA: TGTGCCAGCGGGACAGGGGGTTCGGCCAATGAGCAGTTCTTC. Its translation is CASGTGGSANEQFF.

The chain has TRBV6-5 and TRBJ2-1, with TRBD2 identical over 8 bases. The V gene's germline CDR1 is MNHEY and CDR2 SVGAGI. The J segment lost 5 bases and the V segment lost 4 bases, leaving 4 bases of the junction unmatched. The CDR3 spans 14 residues. DNA for the CDR3: TGTGCCAGCAGTTGGACTAGCTTGGACAATGAGCAGTTCTTC. Encoded protein: CASSWTSLDNEQFF.

This clone was observed a single time. V is TRBV7-2 and J is TRBJ1-2; 8 bases line up with TRBD1. The length of the CDR3 is 13 residues. The trim removed 8 bases at V and 4 bases at J, leaving 6 bases unmatched. Germline V gene lookup returns CDR1 SGHTA and CDR2 FQGNSA. The CDR3 DNA sequence: TGTGCCAGCCGGACAGGGTTTTTCTATGGCTACACCTTC. This encodes CASRTGFFYGYTF.

The chain has TRBV15 and TRBJ2-3, with 12 bases that match TRBD2. The CDR3 loop spans 16 amino acids. V dropped 4 bases and J dropped 0; count of bases not matched to a gene: 2. CDR1 is LNHNV and CDR2 is YYDKDF in the germline V gene (reference sequence). This CDR3 is CATSTGLAGSTDTQYF. As DNA, the CDR3 is TGTGCCACCAGCACCGGACTAGCGGGGAGCACAGATACGCAGTATTTT. The variable domain in full, completed from reference TRBV15 and TRBJ2-3, reads DAMVIQNPRYQVTQFGKPVTLSCSQTLNHNVMYWYQQKSSQAPKLLFHYYDKDFNNEADTPDNFQSRRPNTSFCFLDIRSPGLGDTAMYLCATSTGLAGSTDTQYFGPGTRLTVL.

V is TRBV6-5 and J is TRBJ1-1; D is perhaps TRBD1 (5 bases). Germline V gene data show CDR1 as MNHEY and CDR2 as SVGAGI. Trimming removed 8 bases at V and 6 bases at J, with 10 bases between. The CDR3 consists of 11 residues. In nucleotides, the CDR3 is TGTGCCAGCTACCGGGGGTCTGAAGCTTTCTTT. It encodes CASYRGSEAFF.

The chain uses TRBV29-1 and TRBJ2-3; the D gene is possibly TRBD2 (6 bases). Germline CDR1 and CDR2: SQVTM and ANQGSEA. This CDR3 has 15 residues. Trimming stripped 3 bases from V and 5 bases from J, with 18 bases between. Written as DNA, the CDR3 is TGCAGCGTTGATGATCTGGAGGGCCGAGGAGATACGCAGTATTTT. Its protein is CSVDDLEGRGDTQYF.